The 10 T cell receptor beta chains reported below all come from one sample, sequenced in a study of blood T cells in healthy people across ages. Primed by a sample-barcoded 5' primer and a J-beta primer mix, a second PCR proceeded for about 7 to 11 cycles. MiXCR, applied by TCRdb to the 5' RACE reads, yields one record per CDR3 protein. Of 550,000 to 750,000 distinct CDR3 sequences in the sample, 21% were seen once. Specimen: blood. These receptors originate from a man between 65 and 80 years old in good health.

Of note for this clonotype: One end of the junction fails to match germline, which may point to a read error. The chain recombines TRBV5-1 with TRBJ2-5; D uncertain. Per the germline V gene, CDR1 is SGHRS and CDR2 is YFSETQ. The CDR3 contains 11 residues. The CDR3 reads CASSYQEAQYF. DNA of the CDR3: TGCGCCAGCTCCTACCAAGAGGCCCAGTACTTC.

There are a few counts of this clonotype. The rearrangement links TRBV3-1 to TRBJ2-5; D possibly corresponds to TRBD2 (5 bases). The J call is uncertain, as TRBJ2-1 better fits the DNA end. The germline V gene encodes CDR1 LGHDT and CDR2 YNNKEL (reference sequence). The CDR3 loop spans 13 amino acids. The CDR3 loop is CASSPTASGEQFF. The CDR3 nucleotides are TGTGCCAGCAGCCCCACGGCAAGCGGTGAGCAGTTCTTC.

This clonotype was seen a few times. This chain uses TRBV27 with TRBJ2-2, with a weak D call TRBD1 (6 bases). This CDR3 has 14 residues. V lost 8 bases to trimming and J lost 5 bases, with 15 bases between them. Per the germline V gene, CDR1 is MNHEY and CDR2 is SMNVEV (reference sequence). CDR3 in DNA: TGTGCCAGCCGGAGGACAGTTCCAACCGGGGAGCTGTTTTTT. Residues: CASRRTVPTGELFF.

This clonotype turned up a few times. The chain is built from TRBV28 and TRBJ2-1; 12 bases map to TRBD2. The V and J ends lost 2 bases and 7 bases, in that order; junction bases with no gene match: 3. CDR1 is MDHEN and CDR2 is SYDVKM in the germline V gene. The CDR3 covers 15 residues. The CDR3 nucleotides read TGTGCCAGCAGTTTACCAACTAGCGGGAGGAATGAGCAGTTCTTC. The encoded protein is CASSLPTSGRNEQFF.

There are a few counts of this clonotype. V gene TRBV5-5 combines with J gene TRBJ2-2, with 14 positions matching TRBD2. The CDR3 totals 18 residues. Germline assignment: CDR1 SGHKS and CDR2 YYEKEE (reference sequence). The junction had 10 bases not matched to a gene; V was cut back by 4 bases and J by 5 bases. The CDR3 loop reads CASSPPGLAGGGTGELFF. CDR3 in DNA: TGTGCCAGCAGCCCCCCAGGACTAGCGGGAGGTGGTACCGGGGAGCTGTTTTTT.

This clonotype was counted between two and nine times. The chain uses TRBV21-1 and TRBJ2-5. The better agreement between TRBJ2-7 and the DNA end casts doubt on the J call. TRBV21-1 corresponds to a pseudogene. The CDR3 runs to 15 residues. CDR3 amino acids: CASSLRSGRSYEQYF. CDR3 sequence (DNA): TGTGCCAGCAGCTTACGATCTGGACGTTCCTACGAGCAGTACTTC.

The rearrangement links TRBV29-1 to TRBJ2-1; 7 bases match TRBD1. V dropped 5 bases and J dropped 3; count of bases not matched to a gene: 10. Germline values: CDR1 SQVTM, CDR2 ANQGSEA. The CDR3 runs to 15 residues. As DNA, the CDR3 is TGCAGCGTTTCAATGGGACAGACGTTCTACAATGAGCAGTTCTTC. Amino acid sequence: CSVSMGQTFYNEQFF.

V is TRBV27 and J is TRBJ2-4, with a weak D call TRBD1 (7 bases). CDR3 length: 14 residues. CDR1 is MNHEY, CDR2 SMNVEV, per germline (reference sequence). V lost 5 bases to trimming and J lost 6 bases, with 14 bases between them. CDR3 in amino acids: CASSRRQGGNIQYF. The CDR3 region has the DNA TGTGCCAGCAGTAGACGACAGGGAGGAAACATTCAGTACTTC.

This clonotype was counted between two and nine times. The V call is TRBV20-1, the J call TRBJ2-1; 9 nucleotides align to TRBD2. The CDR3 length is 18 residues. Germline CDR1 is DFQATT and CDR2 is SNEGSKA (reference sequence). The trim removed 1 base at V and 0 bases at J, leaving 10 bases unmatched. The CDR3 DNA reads TGCAGTGCTAGAGTAGGTCTAGCGGGACCGGGCTCCTACAATGAGCAGTTCTTC. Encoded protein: CSARVGLAGPGSYNEQFF.

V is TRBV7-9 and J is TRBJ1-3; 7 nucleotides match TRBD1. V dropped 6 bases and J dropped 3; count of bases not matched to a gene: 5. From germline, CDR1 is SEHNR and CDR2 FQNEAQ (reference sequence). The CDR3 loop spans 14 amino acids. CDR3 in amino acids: CASRPTGDGNTIYF. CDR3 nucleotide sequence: TGTGCCAGCAGGCCAACAGGGGATGGAAACACCATATATTTT. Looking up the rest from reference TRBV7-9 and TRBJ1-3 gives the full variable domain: DTGVSQNPRHKITKRGQNVTFRCDPISEHNRLYWYRQTLGQGPEFLTYFQNEAQLEKSRLLSDRFSAERPKGSFSTLEIQRTEQGDSAMYLCASRPTGDGNTIYFGEGSWLTVV.